This TCR beta chain was sequenced during a study of cytomegalovirus exposure and HLA in healthy donors. Overall study findings and caveats: Cytomegalovirus status was reportedly diagnosed by the classifier with high sensitivity and specificity. In an earlier analysis, in some 540 donors, most V segments appeared productive either ~90% or ~30% of the time. Many donors shared some public TCRs, even though most TCR sequences were rare. As immune exposure information, only CMV serostatus was available.

A multiplex PCR was run with 60 Vbeta primers and 13 Jbeta primers. Sequencing was performed with immunoSEQ multiplex PCR; in TCRdb, only in-frame clones are kept and a portion is missing. The data hold about 160,000 clones, with over 70% observed a single time. This clone was detected once. The antigen remains unidentified. CDR1 and CDR2 (germline): SGHAT, FQDESV (reference sequence). The V end was cut by 8 bases, the J end by 1 base, with 12 bases between. The CDR3 totals 14 residues. V usage is TRBV11-1 and J usage is TRBJ2-1, with D possibly matching TRBD1 (6 bases). The TCR originated in a man over 45 in good health and CMV-seropositive. Sequencing was carried out using PBMCs. CDR3 amino acids: CASCLQGSYNEQFF. The CDR3 nucleotides read TGTGCCAGCTGTTTACAGGGTTCCTACAATGAGCAGTTCTTC.